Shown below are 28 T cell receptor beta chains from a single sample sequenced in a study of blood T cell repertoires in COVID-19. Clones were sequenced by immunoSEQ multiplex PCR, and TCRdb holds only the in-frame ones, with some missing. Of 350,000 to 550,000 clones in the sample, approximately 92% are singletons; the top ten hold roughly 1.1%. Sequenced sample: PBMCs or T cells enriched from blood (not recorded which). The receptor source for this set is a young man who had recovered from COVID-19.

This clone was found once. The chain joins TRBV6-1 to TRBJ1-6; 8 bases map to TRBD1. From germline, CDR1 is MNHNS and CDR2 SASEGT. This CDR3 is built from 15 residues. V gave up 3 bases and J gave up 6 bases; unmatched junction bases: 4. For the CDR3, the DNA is TGTGCCAGCAGTGAGCAGGGGGCGCCTAATTCACCCCTCCACTTT. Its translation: CASSEQGAPNSPLHF.

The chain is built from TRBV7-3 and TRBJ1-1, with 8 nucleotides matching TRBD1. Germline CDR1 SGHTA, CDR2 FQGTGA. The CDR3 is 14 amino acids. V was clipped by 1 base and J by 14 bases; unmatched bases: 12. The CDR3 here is CASSLSGQGPVLFF. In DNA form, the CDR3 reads TGTGCCAGCAGCTTAAGTGGACAGGGTCCGGTCTTGTTCTTT.

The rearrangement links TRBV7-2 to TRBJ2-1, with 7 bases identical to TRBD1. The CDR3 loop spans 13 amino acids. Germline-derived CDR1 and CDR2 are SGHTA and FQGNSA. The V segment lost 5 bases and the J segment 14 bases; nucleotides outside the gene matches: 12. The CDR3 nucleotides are TGTGCCAGCAGCCTAGGAGCTTGGGGACAGAAGTTCTTC. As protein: CASSLGAWGQKFF.

The DNA for the CDR3 is TGTGCCAGCCGAGGGAGCTCTAATGAAAAACTGTTTTTT. It translates to CASRGSSNEKLFF. V gene TRBV25-1 combines with J gene TRBJ1-4, with D unclear. The CDR3 is made up of 13 amino acids. The germline gives CDR1 MGHDK, CDR2 SYGVNS. V lost 8 bases to trimming and J lost 3 bases, with 10 bases between them.

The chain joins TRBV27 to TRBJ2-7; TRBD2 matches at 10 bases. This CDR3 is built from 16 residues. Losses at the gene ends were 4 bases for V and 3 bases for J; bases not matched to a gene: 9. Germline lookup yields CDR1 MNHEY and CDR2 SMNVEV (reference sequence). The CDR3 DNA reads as TGTGCCAGCAGTTCCGCATCTAGCGGGAGAGGCTACGAGCAGTACTTC. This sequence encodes CASSSASSGRGYEQYF.

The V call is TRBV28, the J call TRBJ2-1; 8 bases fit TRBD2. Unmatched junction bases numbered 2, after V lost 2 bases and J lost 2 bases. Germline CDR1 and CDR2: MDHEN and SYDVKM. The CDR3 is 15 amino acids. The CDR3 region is CASSLGSGTYNEQFF. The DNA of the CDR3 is TGTGCCAGCAGTTTAGGTAGCGGGACCTACAATGAGCAGTTCTTC. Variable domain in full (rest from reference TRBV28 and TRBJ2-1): DVKVTQSSRYLVKRTGEKVFLECVQDMDHENMFWYRQDPGLGLRLIYFSYDVKMKEKGDIPEGYSVSREKKERFSLILESASTNQTSMYLCASSLGSGTYNEQFFGPGTRLTVL.

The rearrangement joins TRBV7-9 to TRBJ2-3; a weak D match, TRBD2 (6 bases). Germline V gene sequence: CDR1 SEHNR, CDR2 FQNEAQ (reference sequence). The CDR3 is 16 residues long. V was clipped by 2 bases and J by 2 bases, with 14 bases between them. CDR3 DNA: TGTGCCAGCAGCTTAACGACGGGAGCTCCCACAGATACGCAGTATTTT. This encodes CASSLTTGAPTDTQYF.

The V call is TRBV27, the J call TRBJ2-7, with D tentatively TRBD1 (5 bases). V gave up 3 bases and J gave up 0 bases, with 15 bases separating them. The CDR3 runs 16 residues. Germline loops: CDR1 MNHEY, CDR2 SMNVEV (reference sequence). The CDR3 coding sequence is TGTGCCAGCAGTTTCTCTGCGGACACCTACTCCTACGAGCAGTACTTC. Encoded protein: CASSFSADTYSYEQYF.

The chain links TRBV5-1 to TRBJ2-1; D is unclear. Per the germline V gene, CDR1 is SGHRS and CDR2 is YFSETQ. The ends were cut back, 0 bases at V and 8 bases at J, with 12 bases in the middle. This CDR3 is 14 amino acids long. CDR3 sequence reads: CASSLVPRGDEQFF. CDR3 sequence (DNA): TGCGCCAGCAGCTTGGTCCCTAGAGGAGATGAGCAGTTCTTC.

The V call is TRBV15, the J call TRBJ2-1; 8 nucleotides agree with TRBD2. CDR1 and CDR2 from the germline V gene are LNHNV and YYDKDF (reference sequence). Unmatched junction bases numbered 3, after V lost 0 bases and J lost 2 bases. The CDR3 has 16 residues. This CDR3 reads CATSRDRGGTYNEQFF. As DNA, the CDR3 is TGTGCCACCAGCAGAGATCGGGGGGGTACCTACAATGAGCAGTTCTTC.

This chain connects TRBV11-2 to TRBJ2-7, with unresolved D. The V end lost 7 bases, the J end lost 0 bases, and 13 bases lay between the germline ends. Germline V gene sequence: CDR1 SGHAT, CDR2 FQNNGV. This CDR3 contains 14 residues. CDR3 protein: CASTQTGGSYEQYF. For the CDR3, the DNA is TGTGCCAGCACCCAGACTGGCGGCTCCTACGAGCAGTACTTC.

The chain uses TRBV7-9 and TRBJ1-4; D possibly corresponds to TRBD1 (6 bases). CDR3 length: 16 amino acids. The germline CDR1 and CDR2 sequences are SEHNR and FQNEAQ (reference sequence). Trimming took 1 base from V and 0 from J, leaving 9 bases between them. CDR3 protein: CASSLGDTATNEKLFF. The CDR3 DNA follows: TGTGCCAGCAGCTTAGGGGACACCGCAACTAATGAAAAACTGTTTTTT. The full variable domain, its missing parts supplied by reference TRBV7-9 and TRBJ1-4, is DTGVSQNPRHKITKRGQNVTFRCDPISEHNRLYWYRQTLGQGPEFLTYFQNEAQLEKSRLLSDRFSAERPKGSFSTLEIQRTEQGDSAMYLCASSLGDTATNEKLFFGSGTQLSVL.

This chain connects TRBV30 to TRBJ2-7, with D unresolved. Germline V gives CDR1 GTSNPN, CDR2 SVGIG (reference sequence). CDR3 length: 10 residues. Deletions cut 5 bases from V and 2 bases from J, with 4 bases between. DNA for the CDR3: TGTGCCTGGGGCACCTACGAGCAGTACTTC. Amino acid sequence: CAWGTYEQYF.

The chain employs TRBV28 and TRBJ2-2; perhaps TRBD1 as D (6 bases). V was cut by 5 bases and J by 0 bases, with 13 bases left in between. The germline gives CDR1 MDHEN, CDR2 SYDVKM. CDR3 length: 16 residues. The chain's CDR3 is CASSAWGTPNTGELFF. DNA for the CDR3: TGTGCCAGCAGTGCTTGGGGGACACCGAACACCGGGGAGCTGTTTTTT. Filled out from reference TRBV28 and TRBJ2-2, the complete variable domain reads DVKVTQSSRYLVKRTGEKVFLECVQDMDHENMFWYRQDPGLGLRLIYFSYDVKMKEKGDIPEGYSVSREKKERFSLILESASTNQTSMYLCASSAWGTPNTGELFFGEGSRLTVL.

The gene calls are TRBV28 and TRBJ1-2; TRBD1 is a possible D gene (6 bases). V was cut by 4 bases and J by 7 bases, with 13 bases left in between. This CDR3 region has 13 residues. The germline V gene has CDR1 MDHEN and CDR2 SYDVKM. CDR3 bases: TGTGCCAGCAGTTCCCCTACAGGGACTGGCTACACCTTC. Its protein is CASSSPTGTGYTF.

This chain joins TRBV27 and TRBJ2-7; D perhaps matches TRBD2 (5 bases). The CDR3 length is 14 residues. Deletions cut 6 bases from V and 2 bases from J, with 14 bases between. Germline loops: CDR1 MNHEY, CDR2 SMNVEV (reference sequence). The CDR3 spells CASSLNPGAYEQYF. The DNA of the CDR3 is TGTGCCAGCAGCTTAAACCCCGGGGCCTACGAGCAGTACTTC.

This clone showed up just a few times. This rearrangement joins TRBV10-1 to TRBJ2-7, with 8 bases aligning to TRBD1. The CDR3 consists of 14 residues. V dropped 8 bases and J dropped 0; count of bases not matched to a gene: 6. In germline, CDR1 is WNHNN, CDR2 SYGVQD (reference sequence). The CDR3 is CASADRASSYEQYF. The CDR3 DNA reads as TGCGCCAGCGCGGACAGGGCCAGCTCCTACGAGCAGTACTTC.

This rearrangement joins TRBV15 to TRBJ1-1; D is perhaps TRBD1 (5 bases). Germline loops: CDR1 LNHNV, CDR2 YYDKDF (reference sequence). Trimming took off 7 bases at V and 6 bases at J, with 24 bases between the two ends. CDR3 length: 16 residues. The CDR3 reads CATTSPSQGGGAEAFF. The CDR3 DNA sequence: TGTGCCACCACCTCCCCCTCCCAGGGCGGGGGGGCTGAAGCTTTCTTT.

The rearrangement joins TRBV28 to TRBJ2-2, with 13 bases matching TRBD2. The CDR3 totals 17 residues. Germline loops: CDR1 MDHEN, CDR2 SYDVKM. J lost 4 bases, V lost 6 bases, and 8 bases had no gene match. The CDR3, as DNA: TGTGCCAGCAGGTGGACTAGCGGGAGTTTCGGCACCGGGGAGCTGTTTTTT. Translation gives CASRWTSGSFGTGELFF. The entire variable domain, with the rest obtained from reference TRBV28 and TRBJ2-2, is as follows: DVKVTQSSRYLVKRTGEKVFLECVQDMDHENMFWYRQDPGLGLRLIYFSYDVKMKEKGDIPEGYSVSREKKERFSLILESASTNQTSMYLCASRWTSGSFGTGELFFGEGSRLTVL.

The CDR3 loop reads CATMRTGERSYTF. DNA for the CDR3: TGTGCCACCATGCGGACAGGGGAACGTAGCTACACCTTC. The chain recombines TRBV24-1 with TRBJ1-2; 9 bases agree with TRBD1. The CDR3 is 13 residues long. V was clipped by 8 bases and J by 9 bases; unmatched bases: 9. Germline lookup yields CDR1 KGHDR and CDR2 SFDVKD.

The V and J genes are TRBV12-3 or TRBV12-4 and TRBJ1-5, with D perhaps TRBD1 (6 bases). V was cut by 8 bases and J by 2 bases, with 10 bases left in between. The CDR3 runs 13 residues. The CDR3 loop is CASGRGGNQPQHF. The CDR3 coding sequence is TGTGCCAGCGGCAGGGGAGGCAATCAGCCCCAGCATTTT.

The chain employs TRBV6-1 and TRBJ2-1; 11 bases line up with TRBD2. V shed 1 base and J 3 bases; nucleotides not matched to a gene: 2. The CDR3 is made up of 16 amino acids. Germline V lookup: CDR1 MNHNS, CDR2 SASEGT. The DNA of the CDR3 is TGTGCCAGCAGTGAAGAGGGACTAGCGGTCTACAATGAGCAGTTCTTC. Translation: CASSEEGLAVYNEQFF.

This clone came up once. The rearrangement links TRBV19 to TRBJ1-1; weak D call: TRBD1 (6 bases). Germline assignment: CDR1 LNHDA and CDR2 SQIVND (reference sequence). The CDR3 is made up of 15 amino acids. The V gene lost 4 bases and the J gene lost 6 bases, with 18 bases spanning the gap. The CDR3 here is CASSRGTPFASEAFF. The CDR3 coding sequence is TGTGCCAGTAGTAGAGGGACACCCTTCGCGTCTGAAGCTTTCTTT.

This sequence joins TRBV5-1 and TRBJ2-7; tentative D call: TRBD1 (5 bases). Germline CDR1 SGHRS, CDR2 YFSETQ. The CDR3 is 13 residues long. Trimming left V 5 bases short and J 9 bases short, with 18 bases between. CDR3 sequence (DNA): TGCGCCAGCAGACTCACAGGAGAGGCAGGGCAGTACTTC. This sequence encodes CASRLTGEAGQYF.

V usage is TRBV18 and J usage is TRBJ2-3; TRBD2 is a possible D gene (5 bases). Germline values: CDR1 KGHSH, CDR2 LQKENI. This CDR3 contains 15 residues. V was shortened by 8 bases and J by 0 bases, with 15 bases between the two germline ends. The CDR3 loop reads CASGEAEMSTDTQYF. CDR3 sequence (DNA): TGTGCCAGCGGTGAAGCGGAGATGAGCACAGATACGCAGTATTTT.

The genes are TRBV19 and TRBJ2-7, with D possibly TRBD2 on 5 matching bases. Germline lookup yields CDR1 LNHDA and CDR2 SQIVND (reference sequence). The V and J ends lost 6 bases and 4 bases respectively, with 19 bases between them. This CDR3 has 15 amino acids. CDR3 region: CASRPRLWRKYEQYF. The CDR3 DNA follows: TGTGCCAGTAGACCACGACTATGGCGGAAATACGAGCAGTACTTC.

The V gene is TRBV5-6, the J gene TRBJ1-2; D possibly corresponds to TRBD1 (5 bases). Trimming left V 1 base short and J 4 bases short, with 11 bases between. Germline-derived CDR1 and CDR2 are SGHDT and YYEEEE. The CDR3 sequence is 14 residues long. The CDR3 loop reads CASSLTQGSYGYTF. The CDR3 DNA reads TGTGCCAGCAGCTTGACTCAGGGAAGCTATGGCTACACCTTC. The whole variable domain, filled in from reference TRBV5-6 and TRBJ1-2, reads DAGVTQSPTHLIKTRGQQVTLRCSPKSGHDTVSWYQQALGQGPQFIFQYYEEEERQRGNFPDRFSGHQFPNYSSELNVNALLLGDSALYLCASSLTQGSYGYTFGSGTRLTVV.

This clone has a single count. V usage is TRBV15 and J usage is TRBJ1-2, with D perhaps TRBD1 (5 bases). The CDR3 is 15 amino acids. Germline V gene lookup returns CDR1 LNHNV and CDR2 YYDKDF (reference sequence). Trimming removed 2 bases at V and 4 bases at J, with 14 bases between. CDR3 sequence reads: CATSRSGGDVYGYTF. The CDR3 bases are TGTGCCACCAGCAGATCCGGGGGGGACGTCTATGGCTACACCTTC.